This TCR beta chain was retrieved from a study of T cells after yellow fever vaccination. This clonotype was detected ten times or more. The CDR3 extends over 15 amino acids. Losses at the gene ends were 7 bases for V and 5 bases for J; bases not matched to a gene: 11. TCRdb called the 5' RACE reads again in MiXCR, with one record for every CDR3 protein. The table has roughly 240,000 distinct CDR3 sequences, over 6.5% seen once. This chain joins TRBV12-3 or TRBV12-4 and TRBJ2-1; 7 positions agree with TRBD2. This receptor was identified in a man aged 30 to 45 who received the YFV17D yellow fever vaccine. Specimen: CD4+ T cells sorted from PBMCs, collected on the day of the yellow fever booster vaccination. CDR3 residues: CASNLASGKHNEQFF. CDR3 DNA: TGTGCCAGCAACCTTGCTAGCGGCAAGCACAATGAGCAGTTCTTC.